One and the same sample provided the 17 T cell receptor beta chains below, sequenced in a study of T cells in Graves' hyperthyroidism and ophthalmopathy. RNA transcripts served as the template for amplifying TCR beta CDR3 regions. The primer set for the first-round RT-PCR of the TCR CDR3 was HTBI. MiXCR, applied by TCRdb to the multiplex PCR reads, yields one record per CDR3 protein. The sample contains 490,000 or so distinct CDR3 sequences, about 16% of which appear only once. Material: blood. Every receptor here comes from a woman in her twenties or thirties with Graves' ophthalmopathy.

The rearrangement uses TRBV27 and TRBJ2-3; 10 nucleotides match TRBD1. The ends lost 4 bases at V and 2 bases at J; junction bases unmatched: 6. The germline V gene has CDR1 MNHEY and CDR2 SMNVEV (reference sequence). CDR3 length equals 16 residues. DNA of the CDR3: TGTGCCAGCAGTTATACAGGGACAGGGGACACAGATACGCAGTATTTT. Translated: CASSYTGTGDTDTQYF.

This clonotype was seen more than once but under ten times. The chain employs TRBV7-8 and TRBJ1-6; D not certain. The germline V and J ends were trimmed by 1 base and 7 bases, with 11 bases remaining between them. CDR1 SGHVS and CDR2 FQNEAQ come from the germline V gene. The CDR3 has 15 residues. CDR3 DNA: TGTGCCAGCAGCTTAGATTGGCAGGCGAATTCACCCCTCCACTTT. Its protein product is CASSLDWQANSPLHF.

In this sample, this clonotype turned up a few times. The V gene is TRBV7-2, the J gene TRBJ2-5, with D possibly being TRBD2 (6 bases). The V end was cut by 5 bases, the J end by 4 bases, with 11 bases between. CDR3 length: 13 amino acids. Germline loops: CDR1 SGHTA, CDR2 FQGNSA. CDR3 sequence: CASSTTSRETQYF. The CDR3 DNA is TGTGCCAGCAGCACTACTAGCAGAGAGACCCAGTACTTC.

This clonotype was observed a handful of times. This rearrangement joins TRBV7-8 to TRBJ1-4, with unresolved D. CDR1 is SGHVS, CDR2 FQNEAQ, per germline. This CDR3 comprises 16 residues. With 4 bases removed from V and 0 bases from J, the gap between germline ends came to 12 bases. CDR3 DNA sequence: TGTGCCAGCAGCTCGTGGGTTCAAGCAACTAATGAAAAACTGTTTTTT. Amino acids: CASSSWVQATNEKLFF.

This clonotype came up once. The chain carries TRBV15 and TRBJ2-3, with no clear D. CDR1 and CDR2 from the germline V gene are LNHNV and YYDKDF (reference sequence). This CDR3 is 12 amino acids long. V lost 0 bases to trimming and J lost 6 bases, with 4 bases between them. The CDR3 loop reads CATSRDFDTQYF. The CDR3 nucleotides read TGTGCCACCAGCAGAGATTTTGATACGCAGTATTTT.

This clonotype was counted between two and nine times. This chain uses TRBV6-1 with TRBJ1-5; 8 bases fit TRBD1. Looked up from germline, CDR1 is MNHNS and CDR2 is SASEGT. J gave up 4 bases and V 5 bases, and 13 bases lay outside the gene matches. The CDR3 length is 17 residues. CDR3 region: CASSSTLPWTGNQPQHF. The CDR3, as DNA: TGTGCCAGCAGTTCTACCCTACCTTGGACAGGGAATCAGCCCCAGCATTTT.

This clonotype was found a few times. The rearrangement links TRBV14 to TRBJ2-1; D is unclear. Trimming removed 2 bases from V and 9 bases from J, with 5 bases in between. The CDR3 runs 11 residues. CDR1 is SGHDN and CDR2 is FVKESK in the germline V gene. This chain's CDR3 is CASSQMGEQFF. The CDR3 region has the DNA TGTGCCAGCAGCCAAATGGGTGAGCAGTTCTTC.

This clonotype came up a few times. V is TRBV29-1 and J is TRBJ1-1; no reliable D call. The CDR3 loop spans 12 amino acids. Trimming stripped 3 bases from V and 0 bases from J, with 5 bases between. Germline V gives CDR1 SQVTM, CDR2 ANQGSEA. The CDR3 coding sequence is TGCAGCGTTGAGCACGTGAACACTGAAGCTTTCTTT. Translated, it gives CSVEHVNTEAFF.

This clonotype occurred many times. The chain carries TRBV5-1 and TRBJ2-2; the D gene could be TRBD1 or TRBD2 (5 bases each). The CDR3 spans 14 residues. Per germline, CDR1 SGHRS and CDR2 YFSETQ. Trimming took off 6 bases at V and 2 bases at J, with 11 bases between the two ends. CDR3 amino acids: CASTRDQNTGELFF. Written as DNA, the CDR3 is TGCGCCAGCACCCGGGACCAAAACACCGGGGAGCTGTTTTTT.

This clonotype was seen repeatedly, ten times or more. The chain carries TRBV7-9 and TRBJ2-3; a weak D match, TRBD2 (5 bases). Trimming cost V 2 bases and J 5 bases, with 14 bases left between them. Germline V gene data show CDR1 as SEHNR and CDR2 as FQNEAQ (reference sequence). This CDR3 is 15 amino acids long. DNA of the CDR3: TGTGCCAGCAGCTTAATCCCAGCGGCAGGAGATACGCAGTATTTT. Amino acid sequence: CASSLIPAAGDTQYF.

The V call is TRBV20-1, the J call TRBJ1-4; 7 bases match TRBD1. The CDR3 totals 14 residues. V dropped 5 bases and J dropped 5; count of bases not matched to a gene: 8. Germline values: CDR1 DFQATT, CDR2 SNEGSKA (reference sequence). DNA of the CDR3: TGCAGTGCTCTGTGGGCAGGGGGAAATGAAAAACTGTTTTTT. Protein sequence: CSALWAGGNEKLFF.

The V call is TRBV4-1, the J call TRBJ2-1; 8 bases are a match to TRBD1. The CDR3 length is 16 residues. The J segment lost 2 bases and the V segment lost 1 base, leaving 4 bases of the junction unmatched. Germline V gene sequence: CDR1 MGHRA, CDR2 YSYEKL. The CDR3 sequence: CASSQGTGTTYNEQFF. DNA for the CDR3: TGCGCCAGCAGCCAAGGGACAGGGACGACCTACAATGAGCAGTTCTTC.

V usage is TRBV30 and J usage is TRBJ2-4; weak D call: TRBD2 (5 bases). The CDR3 length is 13 residues. Germline V gives CDR1 GTSNPN, CDR2 SVGIG (reference sequence). V gave up 6 bases and J gave up 8 bases, with 17 bases separating them. The CDR3, as DNA: TGTGCCTGCCCGGGATCCCGAGGCGACATTCAGTACTTC. This sequence encodes CACPGSRGDIQYF. Complete variable domain (other parts from reference TRBV30 and TRBJ2-4): SQTIHQWPATLVQPVGSPLSLECTVEGTSNPNLYWYRQAAGRGLQLLFYSVGIGQISSEVPQNLSASRPQDRQFILSSKKLLLSDSGFYLCACPGSRGDIQYFGAGTRLSVL.

In its sample, this clonotype was seen many times. V is TRBV5-6 and J is TRBJ2-3; D remains unclear. This CDR3 region has 17 residues. V was shortened by 0 bases and J by 2 bases, with 16 bases between the two germline ends. Germline V gene sequence: CDR1 SGHDT, CDR2 YYEEEE. This chain's CDR3 is CASSLAVKVVFTDTQYF. CDR3 sequence (DNA): TGTGCCAGCAGCTTGGCGGTAAAGGTAGTCTTCACAGATACGCAGTATTTT.

This clonotype turned up a few times. The V call is TRBV7-9, the J call TRBJ2-5; D possibly corresponds to TRBD2 (5 bases). This CDR3 has 13 amino acids. Germline-derived CDR1 and CDR2 are SEHNR and FQNEAQ (reference sequence). V lost 7 bases and J lost 4, with 13 bases in between. CDR3 nucleotide sequence: TGTGCCAGCAACCCCCTAGCCCGAGAGACCCAGTACTTC. Its translation is CASNPLARETQYF.

The V and J genes are TRBV30 and TRBJ2-7, with 7 bases matching TRBD1. Per the germline V gene, CDR1 is GTSNPN and CDR2 is SVGIG (reference sequence). Unmatched junction bases numbered 7, after V lost 2 bases and J lost 6 bases. There are 13 residues in the CDR3. CDR3 bases: TGTGCCTGGAGTAGGGGACAGTTTCCCGAGCAGTACTTC. Translation gives CAWSRGQFPEQYF.

At least ten counts were recorded for this clonotype. V and J are TRBV30 and TRBJ1-5; D remains unclear. Trimming cost V 2 bases and J 7 bases, with 12 bases left between them. The CDR3 length is 13 residues. CDR1 and CDR2 (germline): GTSNPN, SVGIG (reference sequence). The CDR3 is CAWSRGMHQPQHF. The CDR3 DNA reads as TGTGCCTGGAGTAGAGGGATGCACCAGCCCCAGCATTTT.